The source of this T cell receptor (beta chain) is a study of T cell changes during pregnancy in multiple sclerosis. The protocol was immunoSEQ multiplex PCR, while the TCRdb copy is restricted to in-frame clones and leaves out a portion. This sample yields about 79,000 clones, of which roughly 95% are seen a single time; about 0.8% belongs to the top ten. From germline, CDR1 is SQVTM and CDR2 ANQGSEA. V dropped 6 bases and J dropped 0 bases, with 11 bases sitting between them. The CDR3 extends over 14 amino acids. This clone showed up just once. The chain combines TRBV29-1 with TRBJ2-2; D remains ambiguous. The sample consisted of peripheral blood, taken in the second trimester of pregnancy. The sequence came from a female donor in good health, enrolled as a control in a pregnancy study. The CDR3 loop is CSVRTAANTGELFF. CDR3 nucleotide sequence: TGCAGCGTACGCACAGCCGCGAACACCGGGGAGCTGTTTTTT.